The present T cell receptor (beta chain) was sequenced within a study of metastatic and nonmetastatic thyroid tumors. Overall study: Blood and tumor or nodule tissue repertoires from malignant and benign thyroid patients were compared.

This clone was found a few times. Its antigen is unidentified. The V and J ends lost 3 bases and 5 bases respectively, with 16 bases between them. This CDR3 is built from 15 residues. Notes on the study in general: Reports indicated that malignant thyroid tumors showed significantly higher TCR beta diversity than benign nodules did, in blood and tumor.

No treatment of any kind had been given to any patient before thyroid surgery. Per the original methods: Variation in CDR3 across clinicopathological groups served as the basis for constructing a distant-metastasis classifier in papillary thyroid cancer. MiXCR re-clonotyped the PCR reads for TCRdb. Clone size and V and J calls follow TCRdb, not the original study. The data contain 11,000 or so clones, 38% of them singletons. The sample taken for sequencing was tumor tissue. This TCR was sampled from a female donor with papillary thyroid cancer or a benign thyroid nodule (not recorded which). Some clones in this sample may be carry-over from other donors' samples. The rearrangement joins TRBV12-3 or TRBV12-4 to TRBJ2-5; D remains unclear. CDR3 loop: CASSFRVEYVETQYF. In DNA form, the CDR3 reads TGTGCCAGCAGTTTTCGAGTTGAGTATGTGGAGACCCAGTACTTC.